The TCR beta chain under discussion was sequenced for a study of T cells in Graves' hyperthyroidism and ophthalmopathy. To note about this clonotype: Its antigen is unidentified.

Trimming at V came to 0 bases and at J to 3 bases, leaving 7 bases not matched to a gene. This CDR3 has 16 residues. The germline V gene encodes CDR1 MNHEY and CDR2 SVGAGI. Study outcomes and limitations: Ophthalmopathy prediction by the model preceded onset by a median approximately 6.1 months.

Each 10 ml fresh peripheral blood draw supplied the PBMCs. TCR beta CDR3 regions were amplified from RNA transcripts. With the HTBI primer set, the TCR CDR3 went through a first round of RT-PCR. MiXCR, run by TCRdb on the multiplex PCR reads, gives a single entry per CDR3 protein. The sample shows roughly 380,000 distinct CDR3 sequences, about 20% of them seen only once. V gene TRBV6-5 combines with J gene TRBJ2-7; 8 nucleotides align to TRBD2. The clonotype comes from a woman aged 18-35 years with Graves' hyperthyroidism. The material sequenced was blood. The CDR3 protein is CASSYSMSGTSYEQYF. In DNA form, the CDR3 reads TGTGCCAGCAGTTACTCTATGTCCGGGACTAGCTACGAGCAGTACTTC.